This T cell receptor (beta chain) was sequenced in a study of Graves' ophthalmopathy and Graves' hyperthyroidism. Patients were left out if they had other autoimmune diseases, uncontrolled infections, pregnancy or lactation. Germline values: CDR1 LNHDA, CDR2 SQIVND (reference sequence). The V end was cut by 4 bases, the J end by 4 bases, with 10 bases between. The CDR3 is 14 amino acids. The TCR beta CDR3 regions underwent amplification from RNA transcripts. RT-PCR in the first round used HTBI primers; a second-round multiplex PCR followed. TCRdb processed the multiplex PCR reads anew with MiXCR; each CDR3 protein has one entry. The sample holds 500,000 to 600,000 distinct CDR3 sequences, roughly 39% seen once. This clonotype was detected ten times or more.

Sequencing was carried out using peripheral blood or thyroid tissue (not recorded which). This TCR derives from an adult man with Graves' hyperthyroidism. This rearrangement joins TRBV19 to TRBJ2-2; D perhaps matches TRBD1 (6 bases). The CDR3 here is CASSTQGSTGELFF. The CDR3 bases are TGTGCCAGTAGTACACAGGGTAGCACCGGGGAGCTGTTTTTT. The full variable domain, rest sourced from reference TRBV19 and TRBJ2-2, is DGGITQSPKYLFRKEGQNVTLSCEQNLNHDAMYWYRQDPGQGLRLIYYSQIVNDFQKGDIAEGYSVSREKKESFPLTVTSAQKNPTAFYLCASSTQGSTGELFFGEGSRLTVL.